One sample yielded the 8 T cell receptor beta chains listed below, sequenced in a study of cytomegalovirus exposure and HLA in healthy donors. PCR employed 60 Vbeta and 13 Jbeta primers. Method: immunoSEQ multiplex PCR; TCRdb's copy keeps in-frame clones and lacks some. The table includes more than 95,000 clones, roughly 15% detected once. Material: PBMCs. The receptor source for this set is a female donor in good health and CMV-seronegative.

This chain joins TRBV7-9 and TRBJ2-7, with D perhaps matching TRBD1 (6 bases). With 4 bases removed from V and 4 bases from J, the gap between germline ends came to 8 bases. The CDR3 length is 12 residues. Germline V CDR1 and CDR2: SEHNR, FQNEAQ (reference sequence). The CDR3 bases are TGTGCCAGCAGCTCGCAGGGGTACGAGCAGTACTTC. This translates into CASSSQGYEQYF.

This clone was detected a few times. The chain employs TRBV2 and TRBJ1-5; perhaps TRBD1 as D (5 bases). Germline lookup yields CDR1 SNHLY and CDR2 FYNNEI. This CDR3 is built from 12 residues. The V end lost 5 bases, the J end lost 5 bases, and 7 bases lay between the germline ends. CDR3 DNA sequence: TGTGCCAGCAGTCTCAGGGATCAGCCCCAGCATTTT. Translating gives CASSLRDQPQHF.

V and J are TRBV4-1 and TRBJ2-5; 13 bases agree with TRBD2. Germline CDR1 is MGHRA and CDR2 is YSYEKL. The CDR3 consists of 17 residues. V shed 5 bases and J 5 bases; nucleotides not matched to a gene: 11. CDR3 region: CASSFTSGGGGRETQYF. The CDR3 DNA reads as TGCGCCAGCAGCTTTACTAGCGGGGGGGGAGGTCGGGAGACCCAGTACTTC.

CDR3 region: CASNPGQSQAFF. CDR3 nucleotide sequence: TGTGCCAGCAATCCGGGACAGAGTCAAGCTTTCTTT. The gene calls are TRBV2 and TRBJ1-1; 7 bases map to TRBD1. Germline values: CDR1 SNHLY, CDR2 FYNNEI. The CDR3 length is 12 residues. V trimming: 7 bases; J trimming: 9 bases; junction bases outside the gene matches: 8.

This clone was seen a handful of times. The chain is built from TRBV4-2 and TRBJ2-2; 11 bases align to TRBD1. J gave up 7 bases and V 1 base, and 5 bases lay outside the gene matches. This CDR3 contains 16 residues. Germline CDR1 reads LGHNA; CDR2 reads YNFKEQ. CDR3 sequence reads: CASSQGGQGGGGELFF. CDR3 sequence (DNA): TGTGCCAGCAGCCAAGGGGGACAGGGGGGCGGCGGGGAGCTGTTTTTT.

The chain has TRBV7-2 and TRBJ1-1, with 9 bases matching TRBD1. Germline V gene data show CDR1 as SGHTA and CDR2 as FQGNSA. This CDR3 has 15 amino acids. J was trimmed by 7 bases and V by 1 base; bases with no gene match: 7. CDR3 protein: CASSLDRGLRGEAFF. The CDR3 nucleotides are TGTGCCAGCAGCTTAGACAGGGGGCTAAGGGGTGAAGCTTTCTTT.

Only a few counts were recorded for this clone. V and J are TRBV6-6 and TRBJ2-7; no clear D gene. V was trimmed by 3 bases and J by 5 bases, leaving 8 bases between them. The CDR3 runs to 12 residues. Germline V gene data show CDR1 as MNHNY and CDR2 as SVGAGI (reference sequence). The CDR3 is CASSYTTHEQYF. The CDR3 DNA follows: TGTGCCAGCAGTTATACCACACACGAGCAGTACTTC.

The chain joins TRBV20-1 to TRBJ1-1, with D unclear. Germline CDR1 and CDR2: DFQATT and SNEGSKA (reference sequence). The CDR3 is 11 amino acids. V lost 8 bases and J lost 4, with 11 bases in between. The CDR3 protein is CSSREFTEAFF. The CDR3 region has the DNA TGCAGTAGTAGGGAGTTCACTGAAGCTTTCTTT.